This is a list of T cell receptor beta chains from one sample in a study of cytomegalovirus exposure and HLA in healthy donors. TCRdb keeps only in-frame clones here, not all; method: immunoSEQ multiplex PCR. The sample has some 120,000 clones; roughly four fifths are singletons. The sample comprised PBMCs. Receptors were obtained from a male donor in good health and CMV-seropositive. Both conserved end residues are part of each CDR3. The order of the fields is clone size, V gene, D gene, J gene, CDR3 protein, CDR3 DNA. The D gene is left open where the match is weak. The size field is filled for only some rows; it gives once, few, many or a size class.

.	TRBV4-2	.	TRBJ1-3	CASSQPLRGGNTIYF	TGTGCCAGCAGCCAACCCCTAAGAGGGGGAAACACCATATATTTT
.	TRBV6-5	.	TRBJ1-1	CASSYGLHTEAFF	TGTGCCAGCAGTTACGGGCTGCACACTGAAGCTTTCTTT
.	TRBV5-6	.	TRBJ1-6	CASSLEQVNSPLHF	TGTGCCAGCAGCTTGGAACAGGTTAATTCACCCCTCCACTTT
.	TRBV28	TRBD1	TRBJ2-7	CASSLNPGQGAHEQYF	TGTGCCAGCAGTTTAAACCCGGGACAGGGAGCCCACGAGCAGTACTTC
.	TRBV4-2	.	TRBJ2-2	CASSQAVGELFF	TGTGCCAGCAGCCAAGCCGTGGGGGAGCTGTTTTTT
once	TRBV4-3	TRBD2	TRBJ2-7	CASSQDDRGGRASEQYF	TGCGCCAGCAGCCAAGACGACCGGGGCGGGAGGGCCTCCGAGCAGTACTTC
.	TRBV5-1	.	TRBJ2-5	CASSLSLTAAQYF	TGCGCCAGCAGCCTCTCCTTAACAGCGGCCCAGTACTTC
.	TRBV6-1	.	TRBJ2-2	CASSLFNTGELFF	TGTGCCAGCAGTCTTTTCAACACCGGGGAGCTGTTTTTT
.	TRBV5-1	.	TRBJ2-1	CASRGYRSSYNEQFF	TGCGCCAGCAGGGGATACAGGAGCTCCTACAATGAGCAGTTCTTC
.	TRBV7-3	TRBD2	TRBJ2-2	CASRQSGGTGELFF	TGTGCCAGCAGACAAAGCGGGGGCACCGGGGAGCTGTTTTTT
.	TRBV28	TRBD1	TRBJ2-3	CASSFPPRDRDHTDTQYF	TGTGCCAGCAGTTTCCCCCCCAGGGACAGGGATCACACAGATACGCAGTATTTT
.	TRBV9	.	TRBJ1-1	CASSVVLGGTEAFF	TGTGCCAGCAGCGTAGTGTTGGGGGGGACTGAAGCTTTCTTT
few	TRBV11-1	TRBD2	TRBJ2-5	CASSYRREVETQYF	TGTGCCAGCAGCTACAGACGGGAGGTGGAGACCCAGTACTTC
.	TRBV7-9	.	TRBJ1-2	CASSLAPDTYGYTF	TGTGCCAGCAGCTTAGCTCCGGACACTTATGGCTACACCTTC